Presented here are 25 T cell receptor beta chains from one specimen sequenced in a study of CD8+ T cells in alopecia areata. cDNA serving as the sequencing template came from extracted, reverse transcribed RNA. Measured with immunoSEQ multiplex PCR; TCRdb has only the in-frame clones, and not every one. The sample records approximately 99,000 clones, around 59% being singletons. The specimen was CD8+ T cells sorted from blood. The receptors stem from a human donor in good health.

The chain employs TRBV4-3 and TRBJ2-7, with D possibly matching TRBD2 (6 bases). The CDR3 sequence is 15 residues long. Germline-derived CDR1 and CDR2 are LGHNA and YSLEER. Trimming pared 3 bases from V and 6 bases from J, leaving 18 bases between. The CDR3 loop is CASSQDSGGAGEQYF. CDR3 DNA: TGCGCCAGCAGCCAGGATTCCGGAGGGGCGGGCGAGCAGTACTTC.

V and J are TRBV5-1 and TRBJ1-1, with no clear D. Trimming took 3 bases from V and 4 from J, leaving 10 bases between them. Germline CDR1 is SGHRS and CDR2 is YFSETQ. The CDR3 totals 13 residues. The CDR3 spells CASSWESVTEAFF. CDR3 DNA: TGCGCCAGCAGCTGGGAATCGGTCACTGAAGCTTTCTTT.

J is TRBJ1-1 and V is TRBV4-2; perhaps TRBD1 as D (5 bases). Trimming took 0 bases from V and 6 from J, leaving 17 bases between them. The CDR3 has 16 amino acids. In germline, CDR1 is LGHNA, CDR2 YNFKEQ. DNA for the CDR3: TGTGCCAGCAGCCAAGACGGGGGGACGGGGCTTTCTGAAGCTTTCTTT. This encodes CASSQDGGTGLSEAFF.

Only one count was recorded for this clone. V and J are TRBV7-8 and TRBJ2-2; D is perhaps TRBD2 (6 bases). V was pared by 5 bases and J by 1 base, with 23 bases between. Germline CDR1 reads SGHVS; CDR2 reads FQNEAQ. This CDR3 has 19 amino acids. The CDR3 DNA follows: TGTGCCAGCAGCATGCCGCGGGGCAGCGAACACCTGAACACCGGGGAGCTGTTTTTT. Translated, it gives CASSMPRGSEHLNTGELFF.

In this sample, this clone turned up a few times. The chain combines TRBV4-3 with TRBJ2-1; D might be TRBD1 (5 bases). This CDR3 is 12 amino acids long. The germline V gene has CDR1 LGHNA and CDR2 YSLEER. Trimming pared 1 base from V and 10 bases from J, leaving 8 bases between. The CDR3: CASSQAWGEQFF. The CDR3 bases are TGCGCCAGCAGCCAAGCCTGGGGCGAGCAGTTCTTC.

The V and J genes are TRBV7-9 and TRBJ2-5, with a tentative D call TRBD1 (7 bases). Trimming stripped 1 base from V and 1 base from J, with 16 bases between. Per germline, CDR1 SEHNR and CDR2 FQNEAQ (reference sequence). The CDR3 runs to 17 residues. Here the CDR3 DNA reads TGTGCCAGCAGCTTAGGTGCGGGACAGCGGCGCCAAGAGACCCAGTACTTC. As protein: CASSLGAGQRRQETQYF.

The chain employs TRBV18 and TRBJ2-7; D possibly corresponds to TRBD1 (6 bases). V was shortened by 3 bases and J by 2 bases, with 20 bases between the two germline ends. Looked up from germline, CDR1 is KGHSH and CDR2 is LQKENI. This CDR3 is built from 17 residues. The CDR3 here is CASSPSPIRGGTYEQYF. DNA of the CDR3: TGTGCCAGCTCACCGTCGCCCATAAGAGGGGGTACCTACGAGCAGTACTTC.

This rearrangement joins TRBV12-5 to TRBJ2-1; no firm D call. With 6 bases removed from V and 8 bases from J, the gap between germline ends came to 11 bases. Germline V CDR1 and CDR2: LGHNT, FRNRAP. The CDR3 runs 12 residues. Here the CDR3 reads CASGGLFHEQFF. In nucleotides, the CDR3 is TGTGCTAGTGGAGGGTTATTCCATGAGCAGTTCTTC.

The rearrangement links TRBV4-3 to TRBJ2-5, with D perhaps matching TRBD1 or TRBD2 (6 bases each). Germline CDR1 reads LGHNA; CDR2 reads YSLEER. V was pared by 3 bases and J by 4 bases, with 12 bases between. The CDR3 consists of 14 residues. The DNA of the CDR3 is TGCGCCAGCAGCCAGAGGGGGGTTGGAGAGACCCAGTACTTC. Translated: CASSQRGVGETQYF.

The chain employs TRBV11-2 and TRBJ2-3; D might be TRBD2 (5 bases). V lost 5 bases and J 6 bases, leaving 21 bases between the germline ends. Germline loops: CDR1 SGHAT, CDR2 FQNNGV. The CDR3 runs 16 residues. The CDR3 loop reads CASSLAGSASRDTQYF. CDR3 in DNA: TGTGCCAGCAGCCTCGCGGGTAGCGCTAGCCGGGATACGCAGTATTTT.

With respect to this clone: Germline and junction disagree at one end, which may indicate a read error. The chain recombines TRBV4-3 with TRBJ1-2; D might be TRBD1 (6 bases). The CDR3 is made up of 15 amino acids. CDR1 LGHNA and CDR2 YSLEER come from the germline V gene. CDR3: CANSQELQGAYGYTF. The CDR3 DNA reads as TGCGCCAACAGCCAAGAATTACAGGGAGCCTATGGCTACACCTTC.

This clone came up once. This chain links TRBV2 with TRBJ2-3; the D is unclear. The V end lost 5 bases, the J end lost 5 bases, and 14 bases lay between the germline ends. Germline V gene data show CDR1 as SNHLY and CDR2 as FYNNEI. The CDR3 has 14 residues. CDR3 loop: CASSYLSGKDTQYF. The DNA of the CDR3 is TGTGCCAGCAGTTATCTGTCAGGCAAAGATACGCAGTATTTT. Filled out from reference TRBV2 and TRBJ2-3, the complete variable domain reads EPEVTQTPSHQVTQMGQEVILRCVPISNHLYFYWYRQILGQKVEFLVSFYNNEISEKSEIFDDQFSVERPDGSNFTLKIRSTKLEDSAMYFCASSYLSGKDTQYFGPGTRLTVL.

V is TRBV4-1 and J is TRBJ2-5; no reliable D call. Trimming stripped 4 bases from V and 7 bases from J, with 16 bases between. Germline lookup yields CDR1 MGHRA and CDR2 YSYEKL. The CDR3 is made up of 14 amino acids. The CDR3 region is CASSPETTSGTQYF. The DNA of the CDR3 is TGCGCCAGCAGCCCGGAGACGACGTCCGGGACCCAGTACTTC.

The V call is TRBV5-1, the J call TRBJ2-7; no firm D call. This CDR3 has 13 residues. V was clipped by 6 bases and J by 0 bases, with 10 bases between them. CDR1 is SGHRS, CDR2 YFSETQ, per germline. The CDR3 nucleotides are TGCGCCAGCACCGGATTCGGCTCCTACGAGCAGTACTTC. Translating it yields CASTGFGSYEQYF. Based on the CDR3 plus reference TRBV5-1 and TRBJ2-7, the full variable domain is KAGVTQTPRYLIKTRGQQVTLSCSPISGHRSVSWYQQTPGQGLQFLFEYFSETQRNKGNFPGRFSGRQFSNSRSEMNVSTLELGDSALYLCASTGFGSYEQYFGPGTRLTVT.

This clone appeared a few times. J is TRBJ2-1 and V is TRBV23-1; 12 bases match TRBD2. TRBV23-1 is an open reading frame, and its role is uncertain. This CDR3 is 16 amino acids long. V was clipped by 3 bases and J by 5 bases; unmatched bases: 5. The CDR3 here is CASSQRLAGDHNEQFF. In DNA, the CDR3 is TGCGCCAGCAGTCAGAGACTAGCGGGGGACCACAATGAGCAGTTCTTC.

A few counts support this clone. V and J are TRBV5-1 and TRBJ2-5, with D maybe TRBD2 (6 bases). CDR1 is SGHRS and CDR2 is YFSETQ in the germline V gene. The CDR3 runs 13 residues. Trimming removed 4 bases at V and 3 bases at J, with 10 bases between. CDR3 nucleotide sequence: TGCGCCAGCAGCACGGGACTTGAAGAGACCCAGTACTTC. It yields the protein CASSTGLEETQYF.

J is TRBJ2-5 and V is TRBV25-1; 7 bases map to TRBD1. The CDR3 has 15 residues. Per germline, CDR1 MGHDK and CDR2 SYGVNS. Trimming removed 6 bases from V and 3 bases from J; junction bases left unmatched: 10. In nucleotides, the CDR3 is TGTGCCAGCAGAGAGAACAGGGGTGGAGAAGAGACCCAGTACTTC. This encodes CASRENRGGEETQYF. Combining the CDR3 with reference TRBV25-1 and TRBJ2-5 gives the whole variable domain EADIYQTPRYLVIGTGKKITLECSQTMGHDKMYWYQQDPGMELHLIHYSYGVNSTEKGDLSSESTVSRIRTEHFPLTLESARPSHTSQYLCASRENRGGEETQYFGPGTRLLVL.

The gene calls are TRBV13 and TRBJ2-1; 12 nucleotides line up with TRBD2. There are 17 residues in the CDR3. The trim removed 4 bases at V and 4 bases at J, leaving 8 bases unmatched. Germline CDR1 is PRHDT and CDR2 is FYEKMQ (reference sequence). This chain's CDR3 is CASSSYGGTSGYNEQFF. In DNA form, the CDR3 reads TGTGCCAGCAGCTCCTACGGCGGGACTAGCGGGTACAATGAGCAGTTCTTC.

This chain links TRBV29-1 with TRBJ2-3, with 11 bases fitting TRBD1. Trimming took 0 bases from V and 15 from J; bases not matched to a gene: 14. Germline V lookup: CDR1 SQVTM, CDR2 ANQGSEA. This CDR3 has 15 amino acids. The CDR3 region is CSVEEVWTGGQGRYF. CDR3 coding DNA: TGCAGCGTTGAAGAAGTATGGACAGGGGGCCAGGGCCGTTATTTT.

This clone came up once. This chain links TRBV4-1 with TRBJ2-7; D is unclear. The V gene lost 4 bases and the J gene lost 5 bases, with 15 bases spanning the gap. The CDR3 covers 14 residues. Germline V gives CDR1 MGHRA, CDR2 YSYEKL. The CDR3 region has the DNA TGCGCCAGCAGCCTCCAACCCGGGCGAAACGAGCAGTACTTC. It translates to CASSLQPGRNEQYF.

This clone has just one count. V is TRBV9 and J is TRBJ2-1; D is possibly TRBD1 or TRBD2 (5 bases each). V lost 0 bases to trimming and J lost 7 bases, with 11 bases between them. The CDR3 extends over 14 amino acids. CDR1 and CDR2 from the germline V gene are SGDLS and YYNGEE. CDR3 sequence: CASSVDGTHNEQFF. The DNA for the CDR3 is TGTGCCAGCAGCGTAGATGGGACCCATAATGAGCAGTTCTTC.

J is TRBJ2-2 and V is TRBV29-1; D may be TRBD1 or TRBD2 (5 bases each). The CDR3 consists of 14 residues. Germline CDR1 is SQVTM and CDR2 is ANQGSEA. With 6 bases removed from V and 1 base from J, the gap between germline ends came to 12 bases. The chain's CDR3 is CSVPQGENTGELFF. The CDR3 DNA follows: TGCAGCGTCCCGCAGGGAGAGAACACCGGGGAGCTGTTTTTT.

The DNA of the CDR3 is TGTGCCAGCAGTGATCCCCAGGGGACAGGAAACACCGGGGAGCTGTTTTTT. It is translated as CASSDPQGTGNTGELFF. J is TRBJ2-2 and V is TRBV6-1; 8 positions agree with TRBD1. The CDR3 sequence is 17 residues long. V dropped 3 bases and J dropped 2; count of bases not matched to a gene: 8. From germline, CDR1 is MNHNS and CDR2 SASEGT.

The chain is built from TRBV13 and TRBJ1-6; D perhaps matches TRBD1 (5 bases). The V and J ends lost 1 base and 4 bases respectively, with 8 bases between them. CDR1 and CDR2 (germline): PRHDT, FYEKMQ (reference sequence). The length of the CDR3 is 15 residues. CDR3: CASSLAGGYNSPLHF. The CDR3 DNA reads as TGTGCCAGCAGCTTAGCCGGGGGGTATAATTCACCCCTCCACTTT.

The chain employs TRBV30 and TRBJ2-7; perhaps TRBD1 as D (6 bases). CDR1 GTSNPN and CDR2 SVGIG come from the germline V gene (reference sequence). The V end lost 4 bases, the J end lost 3 bases, and 10 bases lay between the germline ends. This CDR3 has 12 amino acids. CDR3 sequence: CAWIQDSYEQYF. In DNA, the CDR3 is TGTGCCTGGATTCAGGACAGCTACGAGCAGTACTTC.